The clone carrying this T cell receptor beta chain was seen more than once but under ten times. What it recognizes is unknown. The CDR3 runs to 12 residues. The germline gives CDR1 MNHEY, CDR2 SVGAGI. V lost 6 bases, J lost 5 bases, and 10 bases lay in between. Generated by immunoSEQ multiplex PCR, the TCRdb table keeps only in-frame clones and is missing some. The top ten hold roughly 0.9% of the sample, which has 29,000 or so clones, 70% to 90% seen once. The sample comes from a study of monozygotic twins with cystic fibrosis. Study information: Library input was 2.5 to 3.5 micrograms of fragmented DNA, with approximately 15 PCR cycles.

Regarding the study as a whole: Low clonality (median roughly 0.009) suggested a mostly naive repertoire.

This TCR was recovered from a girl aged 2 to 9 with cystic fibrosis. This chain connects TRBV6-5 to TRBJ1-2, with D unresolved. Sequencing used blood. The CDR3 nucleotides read TGTGCCAGCAGCCGGGGAGAATATGGCTACACCTTC. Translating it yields CASSRGEYGYTF.